Shown below are 13 T cell receptor beta chains from a single sample sequenced in a study of brain T cells in children with intractable seizures. Sequenced by immunoSEQ multiplex PCR; TCRdb stores in-frame clones only, minus some. The sample records some 76,000 clones, 85% to 95% being singletons. Sequenced here: peripheral blood, sampled at surgery. These receptors originate from a boy younger than two with tuberous sclerosis and intractable seizures.

The V and J genes are TRBV11-2 and TRBJ2-7; 13 bases fit TRBD2. Trimming took 5 bases from V and 4 from J; bases not matched to a gene: 8. Germline CDR1 is SGHAT and CDR2 is FQNNGV. The CDR3 runs 16 residues. This CDR3 is CASSPTGTSGMYEQYF. CDR3 DNA sequence: TGTGCCAGCAGCCCCACCGGGACTAGCGGGATGTACGAGCAGTACTTC.

The chain recombines TRBV10-3 with TRBJ2-6; 7 bases map to TRBD2. The junction had 6 bases not matched to a gene; V was cut back by 10 bases and J by 0 bases. The CDR3 sequence is 15 residues long. Germline CDR1 is ENHRY and CDR2 is SYGVKD. DNA for the CDR3: TGTGCCAGCTGGGGCGGGAGCTCTGGGGCCAACGTCCTGACTTTC. Its translation is CASWGGSSGANVLTF.

The chain recombines TRBV21-1 with TRBJ2-1; the table's D call of TRBD2 was not tested on the DNA. TRBV21-1 is a pseudogene locus. CDR3 length equals 15 residues. CDR3 sequence (DNA): TGTGCCAGCAGCAACGAGACTAGCGGGAGTCAGGCCCAGTTCTTC. Its translation is CASSNETSGSQAQFF.

Remarks on this clone: Within the sample, other DNA sequences also encode this same CDR3. The gene calls are TRBV5-4 and TRBJ2-5; the D gene is possibly TRBD1 (6 bases). V dropped 4 bases and J dropped 5 bases, with 12 bases sitting between them. The V gene's germline CDR1 is SGHNT and CDR2 YYREEE (reference sequence). CDR3 length: 13 amino acids. The CDR3 DNA reads as TGTGCCAGCAGCCTGGGGGCCCAGGAGACCCAGTACTTC. This translates into CASSLGAQETQYF.

The chain links TRBV4-2 to TRBJ2-3, with TRBD2 as a possible D gene (5 bases). CDR1 LGHNA and CDR2 YNFKEQ come from the germline V gene. Trimming removed 4 bases at V and 1 base at J, with 18 bases between. The CDR3 contains 17 residues. In DNA form, the CDR3 reads TGTGCCAGCAGCCCTATCCCCGGGCGGGTTGGCACAGATACGCAGTATTTT. Its translation: CASSPIPGRVGTDTQYF.

The V gene is TRBV19, the J gene TRBJ2-3; TRBD2 matches 8 bases. J lost 1 base, V lost 6 bases, and 6 bases had no gene match. The CDR3 is 15 amino acids. Looked up from germline, CDR1 is LNHDA and CDR2 is SQIVND (reference sequence). The CDR3 protein is CASSRRGGRTDTQYF. The CDR3 nucleotides are TGTGCCAGTAGCCGACGCGGGGGGCGCACAGATACGCAGTATTTT. The full variable domain, completed using reference TRBV19 and TRBJ2-3, is DGGITQSPKYLFRKEGQNVTLSCEQNLNHDAMYWYRQDPGQGLRLIYYSQIVNDFQKGDIAEGYSVSREKKESFPLTVTSAQKNPTAFYLCASSRRGGRTDTQYFGPGTRLTVL.

The rearrangement joins TRBV24-1 to TRBJ2-2; D is undetermined. CDR1 KGHDR and CDR2 SFDVKD come from the germline V gene. This CDR3 has 15 residues. V lost 0 bases and J 3 bases, leaving 7 bases between the germline ends. The CDR3 nucleotides are TGTGCCACCAGTGATTTGGCCACACACACCGGGGAGCTGTTTTTT. This encodes CATSDLATHTGELFF.

The chain joins TRBV6-5 to TRBJ1-1, with D tentatively TRBD1 (5 bases). This CDR3 is built from 15 residues. V was cut by 5 bases and J by 5 bases, with 18 bases left in between. Germline values: CDR1 MNHEY, CDR2 SVGAGI. The CDR3 region is CASSLSPGTITEAFF. CDR3 in DNA: TGTGCCAGCAGTCTCTCCCCGGGGACGATTACTGAAGCTTTCTTT.

The gene calls are TRBV7-9 and TRBJ2-1, with 11 positions matching TRBD2. Trimming at V came to 4 bases and at J to 6 bases, leaving 8 bases not matched to a gene. Looked up from germline, CDR1 is SEHNR and CDR2 is FQNEAQ (reference sequence). This CDR3 spans 16 amino acids. This CDR3 reads CASSSMVAGGPNEQFF. Written as DNA, the CDR3 is TGTGCCAGCAGCTCCATGGTAGCGGGAGGGCCCAATGAGCAGTTCTTC.

The chain employs TRBV7-2 and TRBJ2-7; TRBD2 matches 12 bases. Trimming cost V 5 bases and J 2 bases; bases outside gene matches: 4. There are 15 residues in the CDR3. CDR1 SGHTA and CDR2 FQGNSA come from the germline V gene. The chain's CDR3 is CASSRTSGAAYEQYF. CDR3 in DNA: TGTGCCAGCAGCCGGACTAGCGGGGCTGCCTACGAGCAGTACTTC.

CDR3 loop: CSVEDDVLGQGGQYEQYF. CDR3 DNA sequence: TGCAGCGTTGAAGATGATGTTTTAGGACAGGGGGGTCAGTACGAGCAGTACTTC. The rearrangement uses TRBV29-1 and TRBJ2-7; 10 bases fit TRBD1. J lost 4 bases, V lost 0 bases, and 15 bases had no gene match. The CDR3 totals 18 residues. The germline gives CDR1 SQVTM, CDR2 ANQGSEA.

J is TRBJ1-5 and V is TRBV19, with D possibly matching TRBD1 (6 bases). The CDR3 totals 19 residues. CDR1 is LNHDA and CDR2 is SQIVND in the germline V gene (reference sequence). Trimming took 6 bases from V and 3 from J, leaving 27 bases between them. The CDR3 DNA follows: TGTGCCAGTAGGACGCATCGGGCAGGGGCTTCATATAACAATCAGCCCCAGCATTTT. Amino acid sequence: CASRTHRAGASYNNQPQHF.

V is TRBV20-1 and J is TRBJ2-1; D is ambiguous. The CDR3 loop spans 11 amino acids. The germline V and J ends were trimmed by 6 bases and 4 bases, with 7 bases remaining between them. Looked up from germline, CDR1 is DFQATT and CDR2 is SNEGSKA (reference sequence). Written as DNA, the CDR3 is TGCAGTGCGAGACGGTACAATGAGCAGTTCTTC. This gives the protein CSARRYNEQFF.